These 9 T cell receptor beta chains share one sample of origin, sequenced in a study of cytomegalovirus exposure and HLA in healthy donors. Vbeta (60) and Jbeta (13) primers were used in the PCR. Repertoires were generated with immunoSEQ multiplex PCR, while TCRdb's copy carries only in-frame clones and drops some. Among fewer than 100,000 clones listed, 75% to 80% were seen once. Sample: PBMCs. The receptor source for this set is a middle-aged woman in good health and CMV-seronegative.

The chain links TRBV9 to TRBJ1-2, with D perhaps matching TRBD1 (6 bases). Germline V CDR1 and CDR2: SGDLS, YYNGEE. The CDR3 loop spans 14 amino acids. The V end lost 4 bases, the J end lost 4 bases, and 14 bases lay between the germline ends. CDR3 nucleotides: TGTGCCAGCAGCCCCGGACAGTCTGCCTATGGCTACACCTTC. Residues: CASSPGQSAYGYTF. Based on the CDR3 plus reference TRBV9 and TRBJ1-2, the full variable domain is DSGVTQTPKHLITATGQRVTLRCSPRSGDLSVYWYQQSLDQGLQFLIQYYNGEERAKGNILERFSAQQFPDLHSELNLSSLELGDSALYFCASSPGQSAYGYTFGSGTRLTVV.

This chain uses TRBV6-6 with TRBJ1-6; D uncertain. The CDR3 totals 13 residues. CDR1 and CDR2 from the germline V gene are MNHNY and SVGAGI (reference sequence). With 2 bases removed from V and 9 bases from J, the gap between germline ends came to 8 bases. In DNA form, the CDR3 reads TGTGCCAGCAGTTACAACCCACTTTCACCCCTCCACTTT. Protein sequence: CASSYNPLSPLHF.

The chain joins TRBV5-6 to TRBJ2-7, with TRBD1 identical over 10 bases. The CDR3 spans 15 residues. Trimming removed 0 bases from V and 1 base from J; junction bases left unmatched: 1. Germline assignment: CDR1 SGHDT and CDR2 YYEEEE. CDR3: CASSLGTGGSYEQYF. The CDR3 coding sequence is TGTGCCAGCAGCTTGGGGACAGGGGGTTCCTACGAGCAGTACTTC.

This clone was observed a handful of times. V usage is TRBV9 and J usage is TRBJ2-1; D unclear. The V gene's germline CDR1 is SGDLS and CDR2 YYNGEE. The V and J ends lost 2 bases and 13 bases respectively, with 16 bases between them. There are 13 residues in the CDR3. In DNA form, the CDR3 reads TGTGCCAGCAGCGTTGGTAGCCGCCCCCCCCAGTTCTTC. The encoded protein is CASSVGSRPPQFF.

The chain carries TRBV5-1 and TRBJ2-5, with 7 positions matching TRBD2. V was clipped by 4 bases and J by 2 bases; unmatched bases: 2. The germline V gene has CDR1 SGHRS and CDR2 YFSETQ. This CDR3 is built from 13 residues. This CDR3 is CASSAGLQETQYF. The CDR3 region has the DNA TGCGCCAGCAGCGCGGGACTACAAGAGACCCAGTACTTC.

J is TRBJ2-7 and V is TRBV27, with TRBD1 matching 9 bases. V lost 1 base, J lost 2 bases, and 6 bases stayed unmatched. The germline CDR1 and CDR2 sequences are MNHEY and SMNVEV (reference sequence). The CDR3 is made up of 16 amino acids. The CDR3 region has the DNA TGTGCCAGCAGTTTATTGGTTACAGGGGGCCCCTACGAGCAGTACTTC. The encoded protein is CASSLLVTGGPYEQYF.

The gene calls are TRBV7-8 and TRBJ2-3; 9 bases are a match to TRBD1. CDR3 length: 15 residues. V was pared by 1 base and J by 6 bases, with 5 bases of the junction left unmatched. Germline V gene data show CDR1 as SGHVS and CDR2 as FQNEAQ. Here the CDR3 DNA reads TGTGCCAGCAGCTTAGGGGGACAGGGATCTGATACGCAGTATTTT. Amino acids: CASSLGGQGSDTQYF.

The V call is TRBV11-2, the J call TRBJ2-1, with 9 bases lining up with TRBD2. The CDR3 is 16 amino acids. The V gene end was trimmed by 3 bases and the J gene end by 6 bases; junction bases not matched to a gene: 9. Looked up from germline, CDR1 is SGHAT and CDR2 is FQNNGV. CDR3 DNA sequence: TGTGCCAGCAGCTTCTCGAGCGGGGGGCCAATCAATGAGCAGTTCTTC. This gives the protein CASSFSSGGPINEQFF.

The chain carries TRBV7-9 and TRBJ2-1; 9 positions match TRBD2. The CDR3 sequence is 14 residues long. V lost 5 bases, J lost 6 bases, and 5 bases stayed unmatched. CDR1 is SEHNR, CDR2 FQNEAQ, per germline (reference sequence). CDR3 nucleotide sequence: TGTGCCAGCAGCACAAGCGGGGGGATCAATGAGCAGTTCTTC. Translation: CASSTSGGINEQFF.